A single sample gave rise to the 20 T cell receptor beta chains below, sequenced in a study of T cell responses to AZD1222 COVID-19 vaccine. The data were produced by immunoSEQ multiplex PCR, yet TCRdb's version contains in-frame clones alone and is incomplete. The sample holds approximately 130,000 clones, approximately 93% seen once. Sequencing used peripheral blood, obtained on day 0 of AZD1222 vaccination. The receptor source for this set is an adult in good health.

The chain recombines TRBV5-1 with TRBJ2-1; 8 bases are a match to TRBD1. CDR1 is SGHRS and CDR2 is YFSETQ in the germline V gene. V gave up 3 bases and J gave up 8 bases; unmatched junction bases: 7. There are 14 residues in the CDR3. This CDR3 reads CASSSLQGGDEQFF. In nucleotides, the CDR3 is TGCGCCAGCAGCTCCTTACAGGGGGGCGATGAGCAGTTCTTC.

V is TRBV11-2 and J is TRBJ1-1; D is possibly TRBD1 (6 bases). The CDR3 extends over 13 amino acids. Deletions cut 6 bases from V and 3 bases from J, with 11 bases between. CDR1 and CDR2 (germline): SGHAT, FQNNGV. The CDR3 region has the DNA TGTGCCAGCAGTTCGGGACAATACACTGAAGCTTTCTTT. Its protein product is CASSSGQYTEAFF.

The chain joins TRBV2 to TRBJ1-5, with D perhaps TRBD1 (5 bases). Germline assignment: CDR1 SNHLY and CDR2 FYNNEI. V was clipped by 5 bases and J by 2 bases, with 13 bases between them. The CDR3 consists of 15 residues. CDR3 residues: CASSSRATRNQPQHF. The CDR3 DNA follows: TGTGCCAGCAGTTCCAGGGCCACTCGCAATCAGCCCCAGCATTTT.

Here the CDR3 reads CASTLAASYNEQFF. Written as DNA, the CDR3 is TGTGCCAGTACCCTAGCGGCGTCCTACAATGAGCAGTTCTTC. The chain couples TRBV19 to TRBJ2-1, with 7 bases fitting TRBD2. Germline trimming cut 7 bases from V and 1 base from J; bases unmatched to any gene: 4. This CDR3 is 14 amino acids long. Germline assignment: CDR1 LNHDA and CDR2 SQIVND (reference sequence).

This clone has only a few counts. This sequence joins TRBV4-3 and TRBJ2-7; 10 nucleotides agree with TRBD2. The CDR3 length is 16 residues. The V gene's germline CDR1 is LGHNA and CDR2 YSLEER. The V gene end was trimmed by 0 bases and the J gene end by 0 bases; junction bases not matched to a gene: 2. CDR3 DNA sequence: TGCGCCAGCAGCCAAGATACTAGCGGGAACTCCTACGAGCAGTACTTC. Translating gives CASSQDTSGNSYEQYF.

In its sample, this clone was seen once. This chain joins TRBV9 and TRBJ1-3, with D perhaps matching TRBD1 (5 bases). The CDR3 is made up of 16 amino acids. Germline-derived CDR1 and CDR2 are SGDLS and YYNGEE. Deletions cut 3 bases from V and 0 bases from J, with 13 bases between. The DNA for the CDR3 is TGTGCCAGCAGCGCGATAACAGGATACTCTGGAAACACCATATATTTT. As protein: CASSAITGYSGNTIYF.

The V call is TRBV19, the J call TRBJ2-7; D assignment may be TRBD1 or TRBD2 (5 bases each). Per the germline V gene, CDR1 is LNHDA and CDR2 is SQIVND (reference sequence). The V end was cut by 9 bases, the J end by 0 bases, with 18 bases between. This CDR3 is 15 amino acids long. The chain's CDR3 is CASGTQLTPSYEQYF. CDR3 bases: TGTGCCAGCGGGACGCAGTTAACCCCCTCCTACGAGCAGTACTTC.

The V and J genes are TRBV7-2 and TRBJ2-3, with 9 nucleotides matching TRBD2. This CDR3 spans 15 amino acids. Germline V gene data show CDR1 as SGHTA and CDR2 as FQGNSA. Germline trimming cut 5 bases from V and 0 bases from J; bases unmatched to any gene: 3. The CDR3 region is CASSRTSASTDTQYF. CDR3 in DNA: TGTGCCAGCAGCCGGACTAGCGCGAGCACAGATACGCAGTATTTT.

V gene TRBV29-1 combines with J gene TRBJ2-3, with TRBD2 matching 9 bases. Germline values: CDR1 SQVTM, CDR2 ANQGSEA. The CDR3 is made up of 15 amino acids. Germline trimming cut 7 bases from V and 3 bases from J; bases unmatched to any gene: 11. The CDR3 reads CSGGPGLAMTDTQYF. DNA of the CDR3: TGCAGCGGCGGACCGGGACTAGCTATGACAGATACGCAGTATTTT.

The chain carries TRBV11-2 and TRBJ2-1, with no clear D. Looked up from germline, CDR1 is SGHAT and CDR2 is FQNNGV. V was pared by 5 bases and J by 5 bases, with 10 bases between. The CDR3 contains 13 residues. The CDR3 DNA is TGTGCCAGCAGCCCCCCGGTTAACAATGAGCAGTTCTTC. Translation: CASSPPVNNEQFF.

This rearrangement joins TRBV27 to TRBJ2-7, with D possibly matching TRBD2 (5 bases). CDR1 and CDR2 from the germline V gene are MNHEY and SMNVEV (reference sequence). This CDR3 is 12 amino acids long. The V gene lost 2 bases and the J gene lost 4 bases, with 6 bases spanning the gap. The DNA of the CDR3 is TGTGCCAGCAGTTTAAGAGGGTACGAGCAGTACTTC. Translating gives CASSLRGYEQYF.

V usage is TRBV2 and J usage is TRBJ1-2; D unresolved. V was shortened by 8 bases and J by 8 bases, with 15 bases between the two germline ends. Per germline, CDR1 SNHLY and CDR2 FYNNEI. The CDR3 is 12 residues long. The CDR3 loop reads CASGPRSGGYTF. CDR3 sequence (DNA): TGTGCCAGCGGGCCGAGGTCGGGCGGCTACACCTTC.

The chain couples TRBV4-1 to TRBJ2-5; D gene unclear. The CDR3 runs 15 residues. Trimming left V 1 base short and J 1 base short, with 10 bases between. In germline, CDR1 is MGHRA, CDR2 YSYEKL. The CDR3 loop reads CASSQASQPQETQYF. The CDR3 DNA reads TGCGCCAGCAGCCAAGCGTCGCAGCCCCAAGAGACCCAGTACTTC.

The chain joins TRBV4-2 to TRBJ1-5; D perhaps matches TRBD1 (5 bases). The CDR3 has 14 amino acids. Trimming cost V 1 base and J 7 bases, with 11 bases left between them. Germline CDR1 reads LGHNA; CDR2 reads YNFKEQ. CDR3 sequence: CASSQGGRGQPQHF. DNA for the CDR3: TGTGCCAGCAGCCAAGGGGGGAGAGGCCAGCCCCAGCATTTT.

V gene TRBV6-2 or TRBV6-3 combines with J gene TRBJ2-1; unclear D gene. The CDR3 has 13 amino acids. The V end was cut by 7 bases, the J end by 4 bases, with 11 bases between. Germline V gene data show CDR1 as MNHEY and CDR2 as SVGEGT. The CDR3 nucleotides are TGTGCCAGCACCCCGAGACCGTACAATGAGCAGTTCTTC. Its translation is CASTPRPYNEQFF.

The chain joins TRBV28 to TRBJ1-1; D gene unclear. This CDR3 spans 15 amino acids. Trimming took off 5 bases at V and 4 bases at J, with 17 bases between the two ends. CDR1 MDHEN and CDR2 SYDVKM come from the germline V gene. The CDR3 nucleotides read TGTGCCAGCAGTCTCGCCAAAGCGGGCAGCACTGAAGCTTTCTTT. Its translation: CASSLAKAGSTEAFF.

The chain employs TRBV4-1 and TRBJ1-1, with D perhaps TRBD1 (6 bases). The CDR3 sequence is 13 residues long. Germline CDR1 and CDR2: MGHRA and YSYEKL. Trimming took off 1 base at V and 10 bases at J, with 13 bases between the two ends. The DNA for the CDR3 is TGCGCCAGCAGCCAAGTGAACAGGGTTGTAGCTTTCTTT. It translates to CASSQVNRVVAFF.

As to this clone: Within the sample, other DNA sequences also encode this same CDR3. The genes are TRBV19 and TRBJ1-5, with D tentatively TRBD1 (5 bases). Per germline, CDR1 LNHDA and CDR2 SQIVND (reference sequence). Between the trimmed V and J ends, which lost 1 base and 7 bases, there was a span of 8 bases. The CDR3 covers 13 residues. The CDR3 spells CASSIGGMQPQHF. CDR3 nucleotide sequence: TGTGCCAGTAGTATAGGGGGGATGCAGCCCCAGCATTTT.

The genes are TRBV10-3 and TRBJ1-3; perhaps TRBD1 as D (5 bases). Germline values: CDR1 ENHRY, CDR2 SYGVKD. The CDR3 is 14 residues long. Trimming left V 6 bases short and J 4 bases short, with 13 bases between. CDR3 in amino acids: CAIRIQEAGNTIYF. CDR3 bases: TGTGCCATCAGAATACAGGAGGCGGGAAACACCATATATTTT.

The count of this clone is one. The chain links TRBV4-3 to TRBJ2-5, with D tentatively TRBD2 (6 bases). CDR1 is LGHNA, CDR2 YSLEER, per germline. The CDR3 has 16 residues. Trimming took 0 bases from V and 2 from J, leaving 13 bases between them. The CDR3 is CASSQDLGLDQETQYF. In nucleotides, the CDR3 is TGCGCCAGCAGCCAAGATCTGGGACTGGATCAAGAGACCCAGTACTTC.